Below, 30 T cell receptor beta chains from the same sample are listed, as sequenced in a study of T cells in Graves' hyperthyroidism and ophthalmopathy. Template material for amplifying TCR beta CDR3 regions consisted of RNA transcripts. The TCR CDR3 first-round RT-PCR relied on the HTBI primer set. MiXCR was run by TCRdb on the multiplex PCR reads, yielding one entry per CDR3 protein. This table holds around 390,000 distinct CDR3 sequences, around 15% found once. Sequenced sample: blood. The receptors originated from a woman aged 25 to 39 with Graves' ophthalmopathy.

This clonotype was counted many times. The CDR3 DNA reads TGTGCCAGCTCACGAGGGACTGTCTCTGGAAACACCATATATTTT. It encodes CASSRGTVSGNTIYF. The rearrangement joins TRBV18 to TRBJ1-3; D is perhaps TRBD1 (5 bases). Germline V gene sequence: CDR1 KGHSH, CDR2 LQKENI. V was clipped by 4 bases and J by 0 bases, with 10 bases between them. This CDR3 region has 15 residues.

This rearrangement joins TRBV11-2 to TRBJ2-1; 12 bases fit TRBD1. Per germline, CDR1 SGHAT and CDR2 FQNNGV. There are 19 residues in the CDR3. Trimming cost V 4 bases and J 6 bases; bases outside gene matches: 16. DNA for the CDR3: TGTGCCAGCAGCTCCTCTCTCTGGGGACAGGGGGCGCGGTCCAATGAGCAGTTCTTC. Translating gives CASSSSLWGQGARSNEQFF.

In its sample, this clonotype was seen many times. This rearrangement joins TRBV2 to TRBJ1-2; D remains unclear. The CDR3 runs 10 residues. Germline V gene data show CDR1 as SNHLY and CDR2 as FYNNEI. Trimming cost V 10 bases and J 4 bases, with 7 bases left between them. DNA of the CDR3: TGTGCCATTAGGACCTATGGCTACACCTTC. This gives the protein CAIRTYGYTF.

The table lists this clonotype with many counts. The chain uses TRBV5-1 and TRBJ1-1; no clear D. The ends were cut back, 0 bases at V and 1 base at J, with 7 bases in the middle. This CDR3 is 14 amino acids long. Germline CDR1 is SGHRS and CDR2 is YFSETQ. CDR3 bases: TGCGCCAGCAGCTTGGGTCCCTCGAACACTGAAGCTTTCTTT. It specifies CASSLGPSNTEAFF. Looking up the rest from reference TRBV5-1 and TRBJ1-1 gives the full variable domain: KAGVTQTPRYLIKTRGQQVTLSCSPISGHRSVSWYQQTPGQGLQFLFEYFSETQRNKGNFPGRFSGRQFSNSRSEMNVSTLELGDSALYLCASSLGPSNTEAFFGQGTRLTVV.

This clonotype has a count of ten or more. This rearrangement joins TRBV20-1 to TRBJ2-1; D possibly matches TRBD1 or TRBD2 (5 bases each). Trimming stripped 2 bases from V and 4 bases from J, with 15 bases between. The CDR3 has 15 amino acids. Germline CDR1 is DFQATT and CDR2 is SNEGSKA (reference sequence). This CDR3 reads CSARTSRGPYNEQFF. CDR3 nucleotides: TGCAGTGCTAGAACCTCTAGGGGACCTTACAATGAGCAGTTCTTC.

This clonotype was detected many times. The rearrangement joins TRBV7-9 to TRBJ2-5; a possible D gene is TRBD2 (5 bases). The CDR3 contains 15 residues. Germline values: CDR1 SEHNR, CDR2 FQNEAQ (reference sequence). The germline V and J ends were trimmed by 5 bases and 0 bases, with 13 bases remaining between them. The CDR3 nucleotides are TGTGCCAGCAGCCCTCACCCGGGGAACCAAGAGACCCAGTACTTC. Translation gives CASSPHPGNQETQYF.

J is TRBJ2-1 and V is TRBV11-1; 11 positions agree with TRBD2. This CDR3 contains 17 residues. Germline CDR1 and CDR2: SGHAT and FQDESV (reference sequence). J was trimmed by 5 bases and V by 5 bases; bases with no gene match: 11. This CDR3 is CASSPRASGGTHNEQFF. The CDR3 region has the DNA TGTGCCAGCAGCCCTAGGGCTAGCGGGGGGACCCACAATGAGCAGTTCTTC.

This clonotype was observed many times. This sequence joins TRBV7-9 and TRBJ2-3; unclear D gene. V was cut by 4 bases and J by 6 bases, with 8 bases left in between. The germline V gene encodes CDR1 SEHNR and CDR2 FQNEAQ (reference sequence). The CDR3 is 12 residues long. The CDR3 loop is CASSSILDTQYF. The CDR3 nucleotides read TGTGCCAGCAGCTCCATTTTGGATACGCAGTATTTT.

In its sample, this clonotype was seen many times. The gene calls are TRBV11-3 and TRBJ1-1, with D unclear. V lost 2 bases, J lost 1 base, and 5 bases lay in between. Per the germline V gene, CDR1 is SGHNT and CDR2 is YENEEA. This CDR3 is 13 amino acids long. The CDR3 nucleotides are TGTGCCAGCAGCTTAATGCCGAACACTGAAGCTTTCTTT. This sequence encodes CASSLMPNTEAFF.

This clonotype showed up many times. The chain joins TRBV15 to TRBJ2-1; 7 bases align to TRBD1. With V trimmed by 3 bases and J by 2 bases, 4 bases remained unmatched. This CDR3 contains 15 residues. Germline assignment: CDR1 LNHNV and CDR2 YYDKDF (reference sequence). The DNA for the CDR3 is TGTGCCACCAGCAGCCCCGGGACAGCCTACAATGAGCAGTTCTTC. Its translation: CATSSPGTAYNEQFF.

As for this clonotype: This may stem from a read error, because a much larger clone lies one nucleotide away. CDR3 bases: TGTGCCAGCAGTTTAAGGAACTCAGGGGGCGCGCCCTATGGCTACACCTTC. It specifies CASSLRNSGGAPYGYTF. V gene TRBV27 combines with J gene TRBJ1-2, with 8 bases identical to TRBD1. CDR3 length equals 17 residues. V trimming: 2 bases; J trimming: 4 bases; junction bases outside the gene matches: 12. Germline V lookup: CDR1 MNHEY, CDR2 SMNVEV (reference sequence).

In its sample, this clonotype was seen many times. The V gene is TRBV28, the J gene TRBJ1-3; D ambiguous. Germline V gives CDR1 MDHEN, CDR2 SYDVKM. This CDR3 spans 16 amino acids. Trimming removed 1 base from V and 2 bases from J, with 12 bases in between. CDR3 amino acids: CASSLYRRGAGNTIYF. CDR3 coding DNA: TGTGCCAGCAGTTTATACCGTCGGGGTGCTGGAAACACCATATATTTT.

This clonotype showed up many times. The chain carries TRBV6-1 and TRBJ2-7; D might be TRBD2 (5 bases). The germline V gene encodes CDR1 MNHNS and CDR2 SASEGT. The CDR3 contains 13 residues. Deletions cut 6 bases from V and 8 bases from J, with 17 bases between. The CDR3 region is CASRREGPTKQYF. Here the CDR3 DNA reads TGTGCCAGCAGACGGGAAGGACCTACGAAGCAGTACTTC.

This clonotype was counted only a few times. The chain is built from TRBV20-1 and TRBJ1-3, with D maybe TRBD1 (5 bases). CDR1 DFQATT and CDR2 SNEGSKA come from the germline V gene (reference sequence). The CDR3 is 13 amino acids. V was trimmed by 3 bases and J by 4 bases, leaving 10 bases between them. The CDR3 sequence is CSASKGPGNTIYF. The CDR3 nucleotides read TGCAGTGCTAGTAAGGGGCCAGGAAACACCATATATTTT.

In this sample, this clonotype turned up once. A much bigger clone sits one base away, suggesting this may be a read error. V is TRBV7-8 and J is TRBJ2-7, with D possibly being TRBD1 (6 bases). Germline-derived CDR1 and CDR2 are SGHVS and FQNEAQ. V was cut by 9 bases and J by 1 base, with 13 bases left in between. The CDR3 extends over 13 amino acids. CDR3 loop: CARFRDNSYEQYF. In DNA form, the CDR3 reads TGTGCCAGGTTCCGGGACAATTCCTACGAGCAGTACTTC.

This clonotype turned up a few times. The chain employs TRBV5-4 and TRBJ2-7, with a weak D call TRBD1 (5 bases). The germline CDR1 and CDR2 sequences are SGHNT and YYREEE (reference sequence). The CDR3 loop spans 16 amino acids. V lost 0 bases and J lost 4, with 17 bases in between. In DNA form, the CDR3 reads TGTGCCAGCAGCTTGGGGGGCCAGGCTACTCCGTACGAGCAGTACTTC. This codes for CASSLGGQATPYEQYF.

This clonotype has only a few counts. The chain has TRBV6-7 and TRBJ1-4; D ambiguous. TRBV6-7 counts as an open reading frame of uncertain function. The CDR3 loop spans 12 amino acids. With 6 bases removed from V and 8 bases from J, the gap between germline ends came to 10 bases. The CDR3 protein is CASSSRREKLFF. The CDR3 DNA reads TGTGCCAGCAGCTCTAGACGGGAAAAACTGTTTTTT.

This clonotype was detected many times. The chain employs TRBV7-3 and TRBJ2-1; D is perhaps TRBD1 or TRBD2 (5 bases each). Germline V gene lookup returns CDR1 SGHTA and CDR2 FQGTGA. Trimming took 2 bases from V and 8 from J, leaving 10 bases between them. The CDR3 contains 13 residues. As DNA, the CDR3 is TGTGCCAGCAGCTTAGAGGGACGGGATGAGCAGTTCTTC. Its translation is CASSLEGRDEQFF.

This clonotype was seen at least ten times. The V gene is TRBV7-2, the J gene TRBJ2-3; 7 positions match TRBD1. This CDR3 contains 15 residues. Germline V gives CDR1 SGHTA, CDR2 FQGNSA. V trimming: 5 bases; J trimming: 8 bases; junction bases outside the gene matches: 13. The CDR3 region has the DNA TGTGCCAGCAGCCCGCGACAGGGCTCCAGCGGTACGCAGTATTTT. Its protein is CASSPRQGSSGTQYF.

This clonotype was seen ten or more times. The J gene is TRBJ1-1, the V gene TRBV28, with no clear D. Germline CDR1 is MDHEN and CDR2 is SYDVKM. Between the trimmed V and J ends, which lost 5 bases and 7 bases, there was a span of 11 bases. The CDR3 extends over 12 amino acids. DNA for the CDR3: TGTGCCAGCAGTGTTACAGTTCTTGAAGCTTTCTTT. Translation gives CASSVTVLEAFF.

V gene TRBV19 combines with J gene TRBJ1-2; TRBD1 agrees at 8 bases. Germline lookup yields CDR1 LNHDA and CDR2 SQIVND (reference sequence). V lost 6 bases, J lost 8 bases, and 11 bases stayed unmatched. This CDR3 has 14 amino acids. The CDR3 DNA reads TGTGCCAGTAGCTCAGACAGGGGACTAACCGGCTACACCTTC. Encoded protein: CASSSDRGLTGYTF.

The sample holds many counts of this clonotype. The chain recombines TRBV6-1 with TRBJ2-2; no clear D gene. This CDR3 spans 16 amino acids. V lost 6 bases and J lost 0, with 14 bases in between. Germline values: CDR1 MNHNS, CDR2 SASEGT. CDR3 nucleotide sequence: TGTGCCAGCAGCCCCCCGTTGCCCCCGAACACCGGGGAGCTGTTTTTT. Residues: CASSPPLPPNTGELFF.

This clonotype was observed a handful of times. At one of its ends the junction is not consistent with the germline gene, which may arise from a read error. The chain links TRBV7-8 to TRBJ2-7; possible D gene TRBD1, 6 bases. This CDR3 has 15 amino acids. Per the germline V gene, CDR1 is SGHVS and CDR2 is FQNEAQ. The CDR3 sequence is CASNLVQGPTYEQYF. In DNA, the CDR3 is TGTGCCAGCAACTTAGTTCAGGGGCCTACCTACGAGCAGTACTTC.

This clonotype turned up a few times. The CDR3 region has the DNA TGTGCCAGCAGCTCCCCCGGTGGGACAGGGGGCTACGAGCAGTACTTC. The encoded protein is CASSSPGGTGGYEQYF. The chain uses TRBV5-5 and TRBJ2-7; the match to TRBD1 covers 11 bases. Trimming took 3 bases from V and 3 from J; bases not matched to a gene: 8. The V gene's germline CDR1 is SGHKS and CDR2 YYEKEE (reference sequence). This CDR3 spans 16 amino acids.

This clonotype came up many times. V is TRBV3-1 and J is TRBJ1-1; no clear D gene. The CDR3 is 16 amino acids. V lost 5 bases, J lost 0 bases, and 16 bases lay in between. Germline CDR1 is LGHDT and CDR2 is YNNKEL (reference sequence). The CDR3 DNA sequence: TGTGCCAGCAGCTTAAGGACGGGGATGTTGAACACTGAAGCTTTCTTT. Translation: CASSLRTGMLNTEAFF.

There are many counts of this clonotype. The chain joins TRBV28 to TRBJ1-5, with D possibly TRBD1 on 5 matching bases. CDR1 MDHEN and CDR2 SYDVKM come from the germline V gene. V lost 2 bases and J 15 bases, leaving 20 bases between the germline ends. The CDR3 runs 14 residues. The CDR3: CASSLRQGGRWMHF. DNA of the CDR3: TGTGCCAGCAGTTTACGTCAGGGTGGGCGGTGGATGCATTTT.

There are many counts of this clonotype. The gene calls are TRBV28 and TRBJ2-5; D is perhaps TRBD2 (6 bases). With 3 bases removed from V and 4 bases from J, the gap between germline ends came to 18 bases. The CDR3 sequence is 16 residues long. Germline assignment: CDR1 MDHEN and CDR2 SYDVKM. The CDR3 DNA reads TGTGCCAGCAGTTTGGTTGGTCAGGGAGCGGGAGAGACCCAGTACTTC. This encodes CASSLVGQGAGETQYF.

This clonotype has just a few counts. V and J are TRBV6-6 and TRBJ1-4, with 7 bases lining up with TRBD1. The V segment lost 2 bases and the J segment 8 bases; nucleotides outside the gene matches: 5. Germline-derived CDR1 and CDR2 are MNHNY and SVGAGI (reference sequence). CDR3 length: 14 residues. For the CDR3, the DNA is TGTGCCAGCAGTTACCGACAGGGTGGGGAAAAACTGTTTTTT. Protein sequence: CASSYRQGGEKLFF.

The sample holds a few counts of this clonotype. The DNA of the CDR3 is TGTGCCAGCAGCTCCGGGTCGTTCAACTATGGCTACACCTTC. Translating it yields CASSSGSFNYGYTF. V is TRBV5-8 and J is TRBJ1-2; unclear D gene. The CDR3 runs to 14 residues. The ends were cut back, 3 bases at V and 2 bases at J, with 11 bases in the middle. In germline, CDR1 is SGHTS, CDR2 YDEGEE. Variable domain in full (rest from reference TRBV5-8 and TRBJ1-2): EAGVTQSPTHLIKTRGQQATLRCSPISGHTSVYWYQQALGLGLQFLLWYDEGEERNRGNFPPRFSGRQFPNYSSELNVNALELEDSALYLCASSSGSFNYGYTFGSGTRLTVV.

This clonotype has ten or more counts. The J gene is TRBJ1-3, the V gene TRBV12-3 or TRBV12-4, with a possible D match to TRBD1 (6 bases). Trimming stripped 5 bases from V and 0 bases from J, with 11 bases between. The CDR3 is 15 amino acids. The CDR3 reads CASSIGQSSGNTIYF. DNA of the CDR3: TGTGCCAGCAGTATAGGACAGAGCTCTGGAAACACCATATATTTT.